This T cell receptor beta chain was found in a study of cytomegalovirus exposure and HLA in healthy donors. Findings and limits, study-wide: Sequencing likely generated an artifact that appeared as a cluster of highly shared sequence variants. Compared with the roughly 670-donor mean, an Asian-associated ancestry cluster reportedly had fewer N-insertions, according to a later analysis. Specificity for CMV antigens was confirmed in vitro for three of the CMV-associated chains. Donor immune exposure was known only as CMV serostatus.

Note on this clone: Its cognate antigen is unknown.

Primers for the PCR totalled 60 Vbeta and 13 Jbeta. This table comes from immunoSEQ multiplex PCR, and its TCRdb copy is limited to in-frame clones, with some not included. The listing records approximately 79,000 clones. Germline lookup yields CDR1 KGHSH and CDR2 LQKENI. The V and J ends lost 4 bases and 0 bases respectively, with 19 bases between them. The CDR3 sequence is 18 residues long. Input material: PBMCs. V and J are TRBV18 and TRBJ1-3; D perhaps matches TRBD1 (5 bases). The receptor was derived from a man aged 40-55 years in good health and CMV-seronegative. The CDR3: CASSLSSAGTDSGNTIYF. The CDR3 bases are TGTGCCAGCTCACTTTCCTCGGCCGGGACTGACTCTGGAAACACCATATATTTT.